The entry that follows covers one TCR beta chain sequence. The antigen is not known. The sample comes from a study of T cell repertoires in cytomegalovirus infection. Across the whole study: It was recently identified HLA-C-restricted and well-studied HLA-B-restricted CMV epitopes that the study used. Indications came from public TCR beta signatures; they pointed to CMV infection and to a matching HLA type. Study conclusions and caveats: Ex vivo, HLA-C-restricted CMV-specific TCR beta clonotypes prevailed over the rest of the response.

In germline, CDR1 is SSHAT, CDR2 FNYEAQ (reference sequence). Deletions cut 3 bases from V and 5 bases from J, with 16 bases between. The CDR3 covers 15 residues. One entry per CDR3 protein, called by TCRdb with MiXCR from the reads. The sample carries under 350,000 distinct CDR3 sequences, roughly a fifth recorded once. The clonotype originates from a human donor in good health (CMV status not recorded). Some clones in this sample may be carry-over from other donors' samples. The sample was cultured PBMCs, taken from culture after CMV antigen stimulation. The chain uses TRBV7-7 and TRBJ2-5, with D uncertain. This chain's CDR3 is CASSFGSDRLETQYF. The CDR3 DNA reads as TGTGCCAGCAGCTTTGGATCCGATAGGTTGGAGACCCAGTACTTC.